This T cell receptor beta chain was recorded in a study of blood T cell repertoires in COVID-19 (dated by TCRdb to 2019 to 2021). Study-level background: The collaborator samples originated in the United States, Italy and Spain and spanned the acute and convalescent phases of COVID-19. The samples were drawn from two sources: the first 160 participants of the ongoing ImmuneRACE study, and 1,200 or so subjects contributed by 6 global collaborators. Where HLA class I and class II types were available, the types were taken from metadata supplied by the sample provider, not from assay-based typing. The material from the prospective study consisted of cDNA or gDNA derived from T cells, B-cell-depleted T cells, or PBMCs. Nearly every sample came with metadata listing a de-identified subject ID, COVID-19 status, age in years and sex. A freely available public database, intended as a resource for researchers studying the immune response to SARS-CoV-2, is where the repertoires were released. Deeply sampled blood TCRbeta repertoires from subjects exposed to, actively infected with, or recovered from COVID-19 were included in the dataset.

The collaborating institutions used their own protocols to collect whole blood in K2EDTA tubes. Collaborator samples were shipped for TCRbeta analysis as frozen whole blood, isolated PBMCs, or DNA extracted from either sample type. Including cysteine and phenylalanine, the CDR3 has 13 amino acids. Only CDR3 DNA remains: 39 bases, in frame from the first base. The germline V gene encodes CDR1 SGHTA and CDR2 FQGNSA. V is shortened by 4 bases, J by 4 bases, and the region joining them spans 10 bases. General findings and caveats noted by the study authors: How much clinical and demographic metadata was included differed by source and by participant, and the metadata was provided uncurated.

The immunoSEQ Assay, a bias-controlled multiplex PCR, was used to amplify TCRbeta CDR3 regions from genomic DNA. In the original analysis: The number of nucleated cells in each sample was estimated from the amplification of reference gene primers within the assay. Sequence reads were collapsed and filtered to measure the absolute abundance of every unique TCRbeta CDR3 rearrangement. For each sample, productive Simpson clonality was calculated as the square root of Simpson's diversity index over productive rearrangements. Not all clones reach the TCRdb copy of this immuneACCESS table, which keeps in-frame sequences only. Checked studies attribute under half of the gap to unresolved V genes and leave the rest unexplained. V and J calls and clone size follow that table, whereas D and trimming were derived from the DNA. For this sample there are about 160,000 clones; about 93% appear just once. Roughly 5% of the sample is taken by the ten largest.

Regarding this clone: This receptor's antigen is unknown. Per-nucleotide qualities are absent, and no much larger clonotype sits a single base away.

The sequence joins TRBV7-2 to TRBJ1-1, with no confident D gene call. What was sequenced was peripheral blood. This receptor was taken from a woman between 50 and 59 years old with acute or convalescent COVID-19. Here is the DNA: TGTGCCAGCAGCTCCGTCTGGAGCACTGAAGCTTTCTTT. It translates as CASSSVWSTEAFF.